This TCR beta chain was found in a study of response to subunit inactivated influenza vaccine (dated 2018 in TCRdb). Notes on the research overall: To follow how T cells responded to a trivalent subunit inactivated influenza vaccine, the researchers relied on deep quantitative profiling of the T cell receptor repertoire.

Inclusive of the bounding cysteine and phenylalanine, the CDR3 is 11 residues long. This entry keeps only the CDR3 DNA: 33 bases, framed from base 1. In the germline V gene, CDR1 corresponds to MNHNS and CDR2 to SASEGT. V and J are truncated by 9 bases and 4 bases respectively, leaving an intervening sequence of 7 bases. Library preparation employed RT-PCR. Data came from an Illumina HiSeq 2500. TCRdb cleaned the public reads at Q25 with fastp, built clones with MiXCR and kept in-frame beta chains. Entries that share a CDR3 protein sequence are merged under the most common genes and DNA. Here the sample has under 550,000 distinct CDR3 sequences; 6% to 9% occur a single time. The ten largest clones represent under 15% of the sample. On this clonotype: Its antigen is unknown. There are no base qualities to consult, and no much larger clone falls within one base.

The research as a whole found: It was suggested by the authors that each seasonal influenza vaccination may recruit only a limited number of new T cells.

The sequence is built from TRBV6-1 and TRBJ1-5; the D gene remains uncertain. The sequence came from a man between 50 and 75 years old who received an inactivated influenza vaccine. Donor details come from another sample of the same person, matched by shared clones. Material: PBMCs from blood, obtained less than 25 months after vaccination. The encoded CDR3 is CASQTNQPQHF. The nucleotides read TGTGCCAGTCAGACGAATCAGCCCCAGCATTTT.